These T cell receptor beta chains were read from a single sample in a study of T cell responses to AZD1222 COVID-19 vaccine. Here immunoSEQ multiplex PCR was the method, and the copy in TCRdb shows in-frame clones only, minus some. The sample has some 150,000 clones, under 95% seen once; the top ten hold about 1.9%. Sequences were derived from peripheral blood, sampled 28 days after the second AZD1222 dose. These receptors were obtained from an adult who received the AZD1222 COVID-19 vaccine. CDR3s leave out the opening cysteine and the closing phenylalanine or tryptophan. Fields, in order: CDR3 protein, V gene, clone size, J gene. Only some rows state a clone size, as once, few, many or a class for expanded clones.

CDR3 protein: ASSYRAGRAEAF; V gene: TRBV6-5; clone size: .; J gene: TRBJ1-1
CDR3 protein: ASRTRGRGTGELF; V gene: TRBV3-1/TRBV3-2; clone size: few; J gene: TRBJ2-2
CDR3 protein: ASSQDGTRGDEQY; V gene: TRBV4-2; clone size: .; J gene: TRBJ2-7
CDR3 protein: ASSNRVWELF; V gene: TRBV11-2; clone size: .; J gene: TRBJ2-2
CDR3 protein: ATASQGALLLYGYT; V gene: TRBV5-4; clone size: once; J gene: TRBJ1-2
CDR3 protein: ASSPRVNTEAF; V gene: TRBV18; clone size: .; J gene: TRBJ1-1
CDR3 protein: ASSPGQGALYNSPLH; V gene: TRBV5-6; clone size: .; J gene: TRBJ1-6
CDR3 protein: ASSVAGGYGYT; V gene: TRBV12-3/TRBV12-4; clone size: .; J gene: TRBJ1-2
CDR3 protein: ASSKTRQGWDTEAF; V gene: TRBV7-9; clone size: .; J gene: TRBJ1-1
CDR3 protein: ASSNVNTEAF; V gene: TRBV3-1/TRBV3-2; clone size: .; J gene: TRBJ1-1
CDR3 protein: ASSLGTGWSTDTQY; V gene: TRBV19; clone size: .; J gene: TRBJ2-3
CDR3 protein: ASSETPQSALH; V gene: TRBV2; clone size: .; J gene: TRBJ1-6
CDR3 protein: ASSKRGIAAHIHRGAV; V gene: TRBV21-1; clone size: .; J gene: TRBJ2-2
CDR3 protein: ASSLAGGTDTQY; V gene: TRBV5-1; clone size: .; J gene: TRBJ2-3
CDR3 protein: ASSYSKLGPQH; V gene: TRBV6-2/TRBV6-3; clone size: .; J gene: TRBJ1-5
CDR3 protein: ASNPGLAGGNEQF; V gene: TRBV6-4; clone size: .; J gene: TRBJ2-1
CDR3 protein: ATSFRTRSSTDTQY; V gene: TRBV15; clone size: .; J gene: TRBJ2-3
CDR3 protein: ASSDGVATEAF; V gene: TRBV2; clone size: .; J gene: TRBJ1-1
CDR3 protein: ASSEGDRRYYEQY; V gene: TRBV6-1; clone size: .; J gene: TRBJ2-7
CDR3 protein: ASSLTRAGGSYEQY; V gene: TRBV7-3; clone size: .; J gene: TRBJ2-7
CDR3 protein: ASSTGTGNQPQH; V gene: TRBV18; clone size: once; J gene: TRBJ1-5
CDR3 protein: SASSLGNTQY; V gene: TRBV20-1; clone size: .; J gene: TRBJ2-3
CDR3 protein: ASSPPTGGSTGELF; V gene: TRBV9; clone size: .; J gene: TRBJ2-2
CDR3 protein: ASSGLAGVGEQY; V gene: TRBV19; clone size: .; J gene: TRBJ2-7
CDR3 protein: ASSPRVTDTQY; V gene: TRBV7-3; clone size: .; J gene: TRBJ2-3
CDR3 protein: ASSTVEGTLNEQF; V gene: TRBV9; clone size: .; J gene: TRBJ2-1
CDR3 protein: ASSLAGGGNTDTQY; V gene: TRBV7-6; clone size: .; J gene: TRBJ2-3
CDR3 protein: ASSPLRVRTYEQY; V gene: TRBV18; clone size: .; J gene: TRBJ2-7
CDR3 protein: ASSIKMAGNTEAF; V gene: TRBV19; clone size: .; J gene: TRBJ1-1
CDR3 protein: AISEELGTGYEQY; V gene: TRBV10-3; clone size: .; J gene: TRBJ2-7
CDR3 protein: ASSWPGLAQETQY; V gene: TRBV3-1/TRBV3-2; clone size: .; J gene: TRBJ2-5
CDR3 protein: ASSPEGLVGNIQY; V gene: TRBV9; clone size: few; J gene: TRBJ2-4
CDR3 protein: ASSQRRGNQETQY; V gene: TRBV14; clone size: .; J gene: TRBJ2-5
CDR3 protein: ASSLEVRTYNEQF; V gene: TRBV5-1; clone size: .; J gene: TRBJ2-1
CDR3 protein: ASSSYSGVLRTEAF; V gene: TRBV6-5; clone size: .; J gene: TRBJ1-1
CDR3 protein: ASSFPPGGGADTQY; V gene: TRBV28; clone size: .; J gene: TRBJ2-3
CDR3 protein: ASSIERTGTAF; V gene: TRBV19; clone size: .; J gene: TRBJ1-1
CDR3 protein: ASSLSGDQGYT; V gene: TRBV27; clone size: .; J gene: TRBJ1-2
CDR3 protein: ASGTSKKNTEAF; V gene: TRBV28; clone size: .; J gene: TRBJ1-1
CDR3 protein: ASTKRGVSYNEQF; V gene: TRBV9; clone size: .; J gene: TRBJ2-1
CDR3 protein: ASSPASGGQETQY; V gene: TRBV4-1; clone size: .; J gene: TRBJ2-5
CDR3 protein: ASSLAGTSGYNEQF; V gene: TRBV5-1; clone size: .; J gene: TRBJ2-1
CDR3 protein: ASSLPGTSGSPEQF; V gene: TRBV4-1; clone size: .; J gene: TRBJ2-1
CDR3 protein: ASSPQETGNQPQH; V gene: TRBV18; clone size: once; J gene: TRBJ1-5
CDR3 protein: ASSLKITDTQY; V gene: TRBV7-2; clone size: .; J gene: TRBJ2-3
CDR3 protein: ASTQSRSSEKLF; V gene: TRBV4-1; clone size: .; J gene: TRBJ1-4
CDR3 protein: ASSESWETQY; V gene: TRBV25-1; clone size: few; J gene: TRBJ2-5
CDR3 protein: ASSSRTGGYAGNEQF; V gene: TRBV5-1; clone size: .; J gene: TRBJ2-1
CDR3 protein: ASSERTGRGNQPQH; V gene: TRBV6-1; clone size: .; J gene: TRBJ1-5
CDR3 protein: ASSFGQGANQPQH; V gene: TRBV6-1; clone size: .; J gene: TRBJ1-5
CDR3 protein: ASSEWNTEAF; V gene: TRBV2; clone size: .; J gene: TRBJ1-1
CDR3 protein: ASSHFRAGPNEKLF; V gene: TRBV3-1/TRBV3-2; clone size: .; J gene: TRBJ1-4
CDR3 protein: SVEDAFRGATEAF; V gene: TRBV29-1; clone size: .; J gene: TRBJ1-1
CDR3 protein: SVLGTSGGNEQF; V gene: TRBV29-1; clone size: once; J gene: TRBJ2-1